The clone carrying this T cell receptor beta chain was counted only a few times. Antigen: not known. These data are taken from a study of CD8 T cells in ankylosing spondylitis. Findings of the study overall: Blood from ankylosing spondylitis patients appeared to carry a characteristic eight-variant TCR beta motif. Disease-linked clones, CD8+, were relatively rare in peripheral blood. According to the report, clones linked to the disease were significantly enriched in matched synovial fluid samples taken from ankylosing spondylitis patients. Past research had described some motif variants in reactive arthritis synovial fluid and blood.

Using quantitative 5'-RACE with molecular barcodes, the authors made TCR beta libraries. Each CDR3 protein gets one entry after TCRdb re-called the 5' RACE reads with MiXCR. The sample consists of about 800,000 distinct CDR3 sequences, roughly 12% of them appearing once. V was shortened by 7 bases and J by 1 base, with 11 bases between the two germline ends. CDR3 size: 14 residues. Germline V gene sequence: CDR1 LNHNV, CDR2 YYDKDF (reference sequence). Input material: blood, either unsorted or a sorted T cell fraction (not recorded which). The rearrangement joins TRBV15 to TRBJ2-1; D is tentatively TRBD1 or TRBD2 (7 bases each). The source of this sequence is a male donor with ankylosing spondylitis. CDR3 sequence: CATNRGGSYNEQFF. The CDR3 DNA is TGTGCCACCAACAGGGGAGGGTCCTACAATGAGCAGTTCTTC.